One and the same sample provided the 26 T cell receptor beta chains below, sequenced in a study of cytomegalovirus exposure and HLA in healthy donors. 13 Jbeta primers and 60 Vbeta primers were used for the PCR. The protocol was immunoSEQ multiplex PCR, while the TCRdb copy is restricted to in-frame clones and leaves out a portion. The profile covers about 190,000 clones, with more than 65% appearing a single time and around 3.3% taken by the ten largest. Sequencing input: PBMCs. The receptor source for this set is a woman in her thirties in good health and CMV-seropositive.

This clone was observed a handful of times. V usage is TRBV4-1 and J usage is TRBJ2-7; TRBD2 is a possible D gene (6 bases). V was trimmed by 3 bases and J by 7 bases, leaving 10 bases between them. The CDR3 contains 12 residues. The germline V gene encodes CDR1 MGHRA and CDR2 YSYEKL. The CDR3, as DNA: TGCGCCAGCAGCCACCCCCGGGGGGAGCAGTACTTC. It encodes CASSHPRGEQYF.

J is TRBJ1-2 and V is TRBV5-8, with 7 bases that match TRBD1. Germline CDR1 and CDR2: SGHTS and YDEGEE. This CDR3 region has 18 residues. V dropped 0 bases and J dropped 10; count of bases not matched to a gene: 21. In DNA, the CDR3 is TGTGCCAGCAGCTTGGCCCAGAGTGCGGGACAGACCTATTTCTCCTACACCTTC. It translates to CASSLAQSAGQTYFSYTF.

The chain carries TRBV28 and TRBJ2-1; 11 bases fit TRBD2. This CDR3 region has 15 residues. Germline V lookup: CDR1 MDHEN, CDR2 SYDVKM. V dropped 8 bases and J dropped 10; count of bases not matched to a gene: 13. The CDR3 is CASLSPTSGSKEQFF. The CDR3 DNA is TGTGCCAGCCTATCCCCAACTAGCGGGAGTAAGGAGCAGTTCTTC.

CDR3 bases: TGTGCCAGCAGTGAATCGGGACTAGCGTTTTACAATGAGCAGTTCTTC. Translated: CASSESGLAFYNEQFF. The gene calls are TRBV6-1 and TRBJ2-1; 10 bases map to TRBD2. The CDR3 sequence is 16 residues long. The junction had 5 bases not matched to a gene; V was cut back by 2 bases and J by 4 bases. The V gene's germline CDR1 is MNHNS and CDR2 SASEGT.

The chain carries TRBV6-5 and TRBJ1-5; the D gene is possibly TRBD1 (6 bases). V gave up 6 bases and J gave up 5 bases, with 14 bases separating them. The germline V gene encodes CDR1 MNHEY and CDR2 SVGAGI. The CDR3 length is 14 residues. CDR3 DNA sequence: TGTGCCAGCAGAGTTACAGGGTTGGATCAGCCCCAGCATTTT. Translation gives CASRVTGLDQPQHF.

The chain links TRBV7-2 to TRBJ1-5; TRBD1 aligns across 7 bases. Trimming cost V 5 bases and J 0 bases; bases outside gene matches: 4. There are 15 residues in the CDR3. Germline-derived CDR1 and CDR2 are SGHTA and FQGNSA. DNA of the CDR3: TGTGCCAGCAGCCCCGGGACAGTTAGCAATCAGCCCCAGCATTTT. Residues: CASSPGTVSNQPQHF.

The chain uses TRBV5-4 and TRBJ1-1; 7 positions agree with TRBD1. Trimming took 2 bases from V and 4 from J; bases not matched to a gene: 2. The CDR3 has 13 amino acids. CDR1 and CDR2 (germline): SGHNT, YYREEE (reference sequence). The DNA of the CDR3 is TGTGCCAGCAGCTTCAGGGGGAGCACTGAAGCTTTCTTT. Translated, it gives CASSFRGSTEAFF. The whole variable domain, filled in from reference TRBV5-4 and TRBJ1-1, reads ETGVTQSPTHLIKTRGQQVTLRCSSQSGHNTVSWYQQALGQGPQFIFQYYREEENGRGNFPPRFSGLQFPNYSSELNVNALELDDSALYLCASSFRGSTEAFFGQGTRLTVV.

The chain carries TRBV9 and TRBJ2-1, with 7 bases lining up with TRBD2. CDR3 length equals 12 residues. The V segment lost 4 bases and the J segment 8 bases; nucleotides outside the gene matches: 3. Germline V lookup: CDR1 SGDLS, CDR2 YYNGEE. CDR3 nucleotides: TGTGCCAGCAGCTTCCGGGGGGATGAGCAGTTCTTC. It is translated as CASSFRGDEQFF. Full variable domain (missing parts from reference TRBV9 and TRBJ2-1): DSGVTQTPKHLITATGQRVTLRCSPRSGDLSVYWYQQSLDQGLQFLIQYYNGEERAKGNILERFSAQQFPDLHSELNLSSLELGDSALYFCASSFRGDEQFFGPGTRLTVL.

The chain is built from TRBV11-2 and TRBJ2-1; 7 bases match TRBD2. J was trimmed by 8 bases and V by 4 bases; bases with no gene match: 14. The length of the CDR3 is 16 residues. Germline assignment: CDR1 SGHAT and CDR2 FQNNGV. This CDR3 reads CASSSIRDYPIHEQFF. CDR3 DNA sequence: TGTGCCAGCAGCTCAATCCGGGACTACCCCATCCATGAGCAGTTCTTC.

Of note for this clone: A read error may account for a junction end that differs from germline. The genes are TRBV7-9 and TRBJ1-2; D gene ambiguous. This CDR3 contains 13 residues. Germline CDR1 and CDR2: SEHNR and FQNEAQ (reference sequence). The CDR3 here is CASSLDDNCGYTF. CDR3 coding DNA: TGTGCCAGCAGCTTAGACGATAACTGTGGCTACACCTTC.

This clone was detected only once. This chain connects TRBV28 to TRBJ1-5, with a tentative D call TRBD1 (5 bases). This CDR3 is built from 17 residues. The germline CDR1 and CDR2 sequences are MDHEN and SYDVKM. V was shortened by 3 bases and J by 3 bases, with 18 bases between the two germline ends. CDR3 sequence (DNA): TGTGCCAGCAGTTTGAGTCAGGGACTGGGGTCCAATCAGCCCCAGCATTTT. Protein: CASSLSQGLGSNQPQHF.

The chain couples TRBV7-9 to TRBJ2-7, with no clear D. CDR1 and CDR2 (germline): SEHNR, FQNEAQ (reference sequence). V was clipped by 3 bases and J by 5 bases, with 5 bases between them. The CDR3 spans 11 residues. CDR3 residues: CASSFGDEQYF. CDR3 sequence (DNA): TGTGCCAGCAGCTTCGGAGACGAGCAGTACTTC. Full variable domain (outside the CDR3, taken from reference TRBV7-9 and TRBJ2-7): DTGVSQNPRHKITKRGQNVTFRCDPISEHNRLYWYRQTLGQGPEFLTYFQNEAQLEKSRLLSDRFSAERPKGSFSTLEIQRTEQGDSAMYLCASSFGDEQYFGPGTRLTVT.

The chain has TRBV28 and TRBJ2-7, with D maybe TRBD2 (6 bases). The CDR3 extends over 13 amino acids. V was pared by 4 bases and J by 2 bases, with 9 bases between. Germline V gives CDR1 MDHEN, CDR2 SYDVKM. CDR3 bases: TGTGCCAGCAGTTCCGGGACTCCCTACGAGCAGTACTTC. Its translation: CASSSGTPYEQYF.

V gene TRBV19 combines with J gene TRBJ1-1; D is unresolved. Germline-derived CDR1 and CDR2 are LNHDA and SQIVND (reference sequence). V shed 6 bases and J shed 8 bases, with 10 bases lying between them. The CDR3 is 11 amino acids. CDR3 loop: CASREGVEAFF. As DNA, the CDR3 is TGTGCCAGTAGGGAGGGAGTGGAAGCTTTCTTT.

A remark on this clone: Within the sample, other DNA sequences also encode this same CDR3. The chain carries TRBV27 and TRBJ2-1; D is ambiguous. V lost 6 bases and J 4 bases, leaving 4 bases between the germline ends. CDR3 length: 11 amino acids. The germline V gene encodes CDR1 MNHEY and CDR2 SMNVEV (reference sequence). The DNA of the CDR3 is TGTGCCAGCAGCCTTTACAATGAGCAGTTCTTC. Protein product: CASSLYNEQFF.

V is TRBV11-2 and J is TRBJ2-7; tentative D call: TRBD1 (5 bases). Deletions cut 5 bases from V and 3 bases from J, with 8 bases between. CDR1 and CDR2 from the germline V gene are SGHAT and FQNNGV. The CDR3 consists of 12 residues. Written as DNA, the CDR3 is TGTGCCAGCAGCCCGCAGGGCTACGAGCAGTACTTC. This codes for CASSPQGYEQYF.

The gene calls are TRBV6-1 and TRBJ2-7; 7 nucleotides agree with TRBD2. This CDR3 comprises 15 residues. With 6 bases clipped from V and 4 bases from J, the junction kept 12 bases outside the gene matches. Germline CDR1 MNHNS, CDR2 SASEGT. CDR3 in amino acids: CASSALGAGEYEQYF. The CDR3 DNA follows: TGTGCCAGCAGCGCCTTAGGGGCGGGAGAGTACGAGCAGTACTTC.

The chain uses TRBV5-6 and TRBJ1-2, with a weak D call TRBD1 (5 bases). Germline CDR1 is SGHDT and CDR2 is YYEEEE. The CDR3 totals 19 residues. Trimming stripped 2 bases from V and 0 bases from J, with 23 bases between. CDR3 nucleotide sequence: TGTGCCAGCAGCTTCGGGCCCTCGTTGACAGAGCTAGCTAACTATGGCTACACCTTC. Translation gives CASSFGPSLTELANYGYTF.

The chain combines TRBV21-1 with TRBJ1-5; the table's D call, TRBD1, was not checked against the DNA. TRBV21-1 is flagged as a pseudogene. CDR3 size: 17 residues. CDR3: CASSKPRDRDFGQPQHF. The CDR3 DNA is TGTGCCAGCAGCAAGCCCCGGGACAGGGACTTCGGACAGCCCCAGCATTTT.

The chain uses TRBV4-1 and TRBJ2-6; tentatively, D is TRBD2 (5 bases). Trimming stripped 1 base from V and 2 bases from J, with 18 bases between. This CDR3 comprises 19 residues. Germline V gene lookup returns CDR1 MGHRA and CDR2 YSYEKL. CDR3 bases: TGCGCCAGCAGCCAAGTAGTTGGACGGACTGAACCTGGGGCCAACGTCCTGACTTTC. This encodes CASSQVVGRTEPGANVLTF.

This clone was recorded a few times. V usage is TRBV7-2 and J usage is TRBJ2-1; the D gene is possibly TRBD1 (6 bases). CDR1 and CDR2 from the germline V gene are SGHTA and FQGNSA. The CDR3 has 19 amino acids. V was trimmed by 2 bases and J by 3 bases, leaving 23 bases between them. CDR3 nucleotides: TGTGCCAGCAGCTTAAGAACGGAAAGGTCGCAGGGGTTCTACAATGAGCAGTTCTTC. Translated, it gives CASSLRTERSQGFYNEQFF.

The V gene is TRBV5-4, the J gene TRBJ2-5; 8 nucleotides agree with TRBD2. The CDR3 spans 13 residues. The germline V gene has CDR1 SGHNT and CDR2 YYREEE (reference sequence). The trim removed 4 bases at V and 4 bases at J, leaving 3 bases unmatched. CDR3 sequence reads: CASSPGLGETQYF. The DNA for the CDR3 is TGTGCCAGCAGCCCGGGACTAGGAGAGACCCAGTACTTC.

This chain connects TRBV19 to TRBJ2-1; D gene unclear. This CDR3 is 12 amino acids long. Trimming took 10 bases from V and 7 from J, leaving 14 bases between them. CDR1 LNHDA and CDR2 SQIVND come from the germline V gene (reference sequence). CDR3 region: CATSRFWNEQFF. The CDR3 DNA reads as TGTGCCACCTCTAGATTCTGGAATGAGCAGTTCTTC.

This clone occurred a few times. The rearrangement links TRBV10-1 to TRBJ2-2; D remains unclear. The CDR3 has 12 residues. Germline loops: CDR1 WNHNN, CDR2 SYGVQD (reference sequence). The germline V and J ends were trimmed by 8 bases and 2 bases, with 6 bases remaining between them. The CDR3 here is CASQQNTGELFF. As DNA, the CDR3 is TGCGCCAGCCAACAAAACACCGGGGAGCTGTTTTTT.

The chain combines TRBV11-2 with TRBJ1-2, with TRBD1 matching over 7 bases. The length of the CDR3 is 14 residues. Per the germline V gene, CDR1 is SGHAT and CDR2 is FQNNGV. V shed 5 bases and J 5 bases; nucleotides not matched to a gene: 8. CDR3 amino acids: CASSTRQGGYGYTF. The CDR3 nucleotides are TGTGCCAGCAGCACACGACAGGGAGGTTATGGCTACACCTTC.

This chain uses TRBV28 with TRBJ2-1; D unclear. Germline CDR1 is MDHEN and CDR2 is SYDVKM. The CDR3 is 16 residues long. V shed 1 base and J shed 8 bases, with 18 bases lying between them. In DNA, the CDR3 is TGTGCCAGCAGTTTATCTCGGCCCAGTAGCAACGATGAGCAGTTCTTC. This codes for CASSLSRPSSNDEQFF. Supplemented by reference TRBV28 and TRBJ2-1, the full variable domain reads DVKVTQSSRYLVKRTGEKVFLECVQDMDHENMFWYRQDPGLGLRLIYFSYDVKMKEKGDIPEGYSVSREKKERFSLILESASTNQTSMYLCASSLSRPSSNDEQFFGPGTRLTVL.